The T cell receptor beta chain under discussion was sequenced for a study of T-cell reconstitution after alpha-beta-depleted transplantation in children. Unique molecular identifiers were incorporated when the TCRbeta library was constructed. MiXCR, run by TCRdb on the PCR reads, gives a single entry per CDR3 protein. The sample includes 640,000 or so distinct CDR3 sequences, over 15% seen only once; the top ten take 0.8% to 1.1%. The CDR3 extends over 13 amino acids. CDR1 is SEHNR and CDR2 is FQNEAQ in the germline V gene (reference sequence). V shed 2 bases and J shed 6 bases, with 11 bases lying between them. This clonotype was found many times.

This sequence was found in a human donor who donated a stem cell graft to a child with acute myeloid leukemia. The genes are TRBV7-9 and TRBJ2-7, with a tentative D call TRBD1 (6 bases). The material sequenced was PBMCs from the stem cell graft donor, taken from the stem cell graft. CDR3 loop: CASSLLGQAEQYV. DNA for the CDR3: TGTGCCAGCAGCTTATTGGGACAAGCCGAGCAGTACGTC.